This T cell receptor (beta chain) originates from a study of early stage breast cancer tumors. Study-wide background: Average read coverage per sample was approximately 9.1-fold. Broader study findings: Tumors had roughly 2.5-fold higher T cell density and higher clonality than adjacent normal breast tissue. Bulk DNA sequencing of unsorted cells missed chain pairing and markers. Comparing each tissue with blood distinguished tumor from normal in 14 of 16 patients.

The table came from immunoSEQ multiplex PCR; TCRdb's copy has only in-frame clones and leaves some out. Of approximately 75,000 clones in the sample, approximately 84% were seen once. Germline V gene data show CDR1 as SGHKS and CDR2 as YYEKEE (reference sequence). The V end lost 4 bases, the J end lost 6 bases, and 19 bases lay between the germline ends. The CDR3 extends over 15 amino acids. Concerning this clone: The target antigen is unknown.

Sequenced material: blood. The chain couples TRBV5-5 to TRBJ1-1, with a tentative D call TRBD1 (5 bases). This TCR came from a person aged 35-49 years with breast cancer. In DNA, the CDR3 is TGTGCCAGCAGCGTCTTCTCAGGGTTTGGAGCTGAAGCTTTCTTT. Protein: CASSVFSGFGAEAFF.